The rows below give T cell receptor beta chains drawn from one sample of a study of identifying expanded T cells in peripheral blood. Here immunoSEQ multiplex PCR was the method, and the copy in TCRdb shows in-frame clones only, minus some. Counted here are about 120,000 clones, 84% occurring once; the ten biggest clones make up 3% to 4%. The sequencing input was blood. The receptor source for this set is a person between 18 and 75 years old in good health. CDR3s include the opening cysteine and the closing phenylalanine or tryptophan. The D gene is left open where the match is weak. Rows give clone size only sometimes, using once, few, many, or a class for an expanded clone.

>-|TRBV19|many|TRBJ1-1
TGTGCCAGTAGTACCTACGACGGGACCATGAACACTGAAGCTTTCTTT
CASSTYDGTMNTEAFF
>-|TRBV19|-|TRBJ1-2
TGTGCCAGTTCCAGATCGTATGGCTACACCTTC
CASSRSYGYTF
>-|TRBV9|-|TRBJ2-6
TGTGCCAGCAGCGTACAAAGCTCTGGGGCCAACGTCCTGACTTTC
CASSVQSSGANVLTF
>-|TRBV5-1|-|TRBJ1-6
TGCGCCAGCACCCCTCCCCTCCACTTT
CASTPPLHF
>-|TRBV7-2|-|TRBJ1-3
TGTGCCAGCAGCTTAGAGGGGAGCATCGGAAACACCATATATTTT
CASSLEGSIGNTIYF
>TRBD1|TRBV6-5|few|TRBJ1-2
TGTGCCAGCAGTTACTCCCGGACAGGGGGCTTATATGGCTACACCTTC
CASSYSRTGGLYGYTF
>TRBD1|TRBV10-2|-|TRBJ1-1
TGCGCCAGCAGCGACAGGGGAAGGTTTGGCACTGAAGCTTTCTTT
CASSDRGRFGTEAFF
>-|TRBV5-4|-|TRBJ2-3
TGTGCCAGCAGCGCTCGTAAGAGCACAGATACGCAGTATTTT
CASSARKSTDTQYF
>-|TRBV7-9|few|TRBJ1-2
TGTGCCAGCAGCCCGTCTTACGGTTGGGATGGCTACACCTTC
CASSPSYGWDGYTF
>-|TRBV4-3|few|TRBJ2-2
TGCGCCAGCAGCCAAGGGTGGCCTAGGGGGACCGGGGAGCTGTTTTTT
CASSQGWPRGTGELFF
>-|TRBV7-2|-|TRBJ1-2
TGTGCCAGCAGCTTTGCAGATAACTATGGCTACACCTTC
CASSFADNYGYTF
>-|TRBV7-9|-|TRBJ2-2
TGTGCCAGCAGCTCCCCCCGGGACACGAACACCGGGGAGCTGTTTTTT
CASSSPRDTNTGELFF
>-|TRBV6-1|-|TRBJ1-5
TGTGCCAGCAGTGCCGCGGCGGACATACCCCAGCATTTT
CASSAAADIPQHF
>-|TRBV6-1|-|TRBJ2-1
TGTGCCAGCAGTGGGCGAGAGGCAGGAGCCAAATATGAGCAGTTCTTC
CASSGREAGAKYEQFF